This T cell receptor (beta chain) was found in a study of blood T cell repertoires in COVID-19. Study background: From the United States, Italy and Spain came samples of acute and convalescent COVID-19. The analysed material was cDNA or gDNA that came from T cells, B-cell-depleted T cells, or PBMCs.

Germline CDR1 and CDR2: SEHNR and FQNEAQ (reference sequence). The CDR3 has 14 amino acids. V lost 2 bases and J 1 base, leaving 8 bases between the germline ends. Clones were sequenced by immunoSEQ multiplex PCR, and TCRdb holds only the in-frame ones, with some missing. The data contain 70,000 or so clones, more than 75% of them singletons. V is TRBV7-9 and J is TRBJ2-5; the D is unclear. The sample consisted of peripheral blood. This TCR came from a human donor in a cohort sampled during active COVID-19. The CDR3 DNA is TGTGCCAGCAGCTTAACCCAGGCCCAAGAGACCCAGTACTTC. It yields the protein CASSLTQAQETQYF.